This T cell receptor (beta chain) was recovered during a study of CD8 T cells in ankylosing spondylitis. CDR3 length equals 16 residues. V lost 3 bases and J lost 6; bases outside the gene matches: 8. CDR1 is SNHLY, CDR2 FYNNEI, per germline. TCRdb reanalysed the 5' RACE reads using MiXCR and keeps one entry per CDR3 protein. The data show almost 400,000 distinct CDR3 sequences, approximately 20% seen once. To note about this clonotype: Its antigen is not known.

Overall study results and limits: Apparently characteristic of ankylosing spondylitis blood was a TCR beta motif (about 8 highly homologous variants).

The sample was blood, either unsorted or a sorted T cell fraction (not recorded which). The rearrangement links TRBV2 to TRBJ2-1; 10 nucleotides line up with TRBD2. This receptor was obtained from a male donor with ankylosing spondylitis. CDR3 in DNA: TGTGCCAGCAGTGATATACTAGCGGGAATTGGCAATGAGCAGTTCTTC. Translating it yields CASSDILAGIGNEQFF. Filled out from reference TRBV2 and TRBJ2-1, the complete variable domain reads EPEVTQTPSHQVTQMGQEVILRCVPISNHLYFYWYRQILGQKVEFLVSFYNNEISEKSEIFDDQFSVERPDGSNFTLKIRSTKLEDSAMYFCASSDILAGIGNEQFFGPGTRLTVL.